The subject of this entry is one TCR beta chain. The Seattle site enrolled patients during active infection and followed them longitudinally. The sample originates from a study of blood T cell repertoires in COVID-19. Overall study: COVID-19 samples from acute and convalescent phases originated in the United States, Italy and Spain. In each case, the material was cDNA or gDNA derived from T cells, B-cell-depleted T cells, or PBMCs.

Profiled with immunoSEQ multiplex PCR; TCRdb holds only in-frame clones, not every one. In the table there are some 200,000 clones, about four fifths of which are singletons. Trimming took 1 base from V and 7 from J, leaving 11 bases between them. CDR1 and CDR2 (germline): SGHTS, YDEGEE. The length of the CDR3 is 13 residues. Sequencing was carried out using peripheral blood. The sequence was obtained from a woman aged 35 to 49 with COVID-19, enrolled during active disease. The V gene is TRBV5-8, the J gene TRBJ1-2, with unresolved D. The CDR3 nucleotides are TGTGCCAGCAGCTTGAGTGCGCGACTTGGCTACACCTTC. Protein sequence: CASSLSARLGYTF.